This T cell receptor beta chain was profiled in a study of CD8 T cells in ankylosing spondylitis. General study results and limits: In ankylosing spondylitis blood, a motif of several highly homologous TCR beta variants appeared characteristic. The study looked at matched synovial fluid samples from ankylosing spondylitis patients. Disease-linked clones were reported to be significantly enriched there.

Remarks on this clonotype: Its antigen is not identified.

Using quantitative 5'-RACE with molecular barcodes, the authors made TCR beta libraries. TCRdb re-analysed the 5' RACE reads in MiXCR, keeping a single row per CDR3 protein. The repertoire holds 150,000 to 200,000 distinct CDR3 sequences, around 20% seen once, with over 7.5% in the top ten. The sequenced material came from blood, either unsorted or a sorted T cell fraction (not recorded which). The clonotype comes from a male donor with ankylosing spondylitis or in good health (not recorded which).

CDR3 coding DNA: TGTGCCAGCAGTTTTCTTGTGATGACAGGGACCGAGGGGGAGCTGTTTTTT. Its protein is CASSFLVMTGTEGELFF. This chain uses TRBV27 with TRBJ2-2; TRBD1 matches at 7 bases. The junction had 15 bases not matched to a gene; V was cut back by 3 bases and J by 8 bases. From germline, CDR1 is MNHEY and CDR2 SMNVEV (reference sequence). This CDR3 spans 17 amino acids.